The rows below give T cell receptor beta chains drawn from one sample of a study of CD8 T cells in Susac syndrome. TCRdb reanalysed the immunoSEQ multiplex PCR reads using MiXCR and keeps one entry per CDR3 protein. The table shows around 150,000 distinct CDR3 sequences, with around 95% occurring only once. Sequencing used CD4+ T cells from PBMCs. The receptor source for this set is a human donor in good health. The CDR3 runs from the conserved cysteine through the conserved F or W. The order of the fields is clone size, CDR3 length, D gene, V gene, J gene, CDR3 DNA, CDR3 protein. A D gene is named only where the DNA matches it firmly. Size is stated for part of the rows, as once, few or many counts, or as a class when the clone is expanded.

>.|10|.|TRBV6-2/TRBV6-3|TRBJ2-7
TGTCCCGAAAGCGCCTACGAGCAGTACTTC
CPESAYEQYF
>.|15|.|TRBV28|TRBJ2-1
TGTGCCAGCAGTTCCCCCGGGGGACTTTACAATGAGCAGTTCTTC
CASSSPGGLYNEQFF
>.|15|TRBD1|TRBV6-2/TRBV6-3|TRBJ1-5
TGTGCCAGCAGCCACAGGGGGGATAATGGTCAGCCCCAGCATTTT
CASSHRGDNGQPQHF
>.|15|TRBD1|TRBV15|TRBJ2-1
TGTGCCACCAGCAGAGATCAGGGGGCGTACAATGAGCAGTTCTTC
CATSRDQGAYNEQFF
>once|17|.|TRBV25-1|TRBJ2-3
TGTGCCAGCACCCCACCAGGATTGAGGGTGAGCACAGATACGCAGTATTTT
CASTPPGLRVSTDTQYF
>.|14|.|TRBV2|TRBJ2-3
TGTGCCAGCAGTGTGAGTAGCAGCACAGATACGCAGTATTTT
CASSVSSSTDTQYF
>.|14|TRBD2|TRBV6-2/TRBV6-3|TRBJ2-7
TGTGCCAGAGAGACTAGCGGGCGCAACTACGAGCAGTACTTC
CARETSGRNYEQYF
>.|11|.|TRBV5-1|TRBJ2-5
TGCGCCAGCCGCATGGGGGAGACCCAGTACTTC
CASRMGETQYF
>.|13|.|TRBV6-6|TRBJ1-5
TGTGCCAGCACCCCCCAGGGGAATCAGCCCCAGCATTTT
CASTPQGNQPQHF
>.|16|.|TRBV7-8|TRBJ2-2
TGTGCCAGCAGCTTAGAGAGGAACATACCCACCGGGGAGCTGTTTTTT
CASSLERNIPTGELFF
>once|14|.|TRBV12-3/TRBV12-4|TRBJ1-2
TGTGCCAGCAGACCGGGACCTCGTAACTATGGCTACACCTTC
CASRPGPRNYGYTF
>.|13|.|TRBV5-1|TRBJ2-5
TGCGCCAGCAGCGACCAGGGCGCAGAGACCCAGTACTTC
CASSDQGAETQYF
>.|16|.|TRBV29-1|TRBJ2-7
TGCAGCGTTGAAGTCCCAGGGCGACTTGGGTACTACGAGCAGTACTTC
CSVEVPGRLGYYEQYF
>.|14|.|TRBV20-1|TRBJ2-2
TGCAGTGCTAGAGCCCTCGGGTCCACCGGGGAGCTGTTTTTT
CSARALGSTGELFF
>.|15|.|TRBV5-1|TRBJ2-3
TGCGCCAGCAGCTTGGTAGGACCTGGGAGGGATACGCAGTATTTT
CASSLVGPGRDTQYF
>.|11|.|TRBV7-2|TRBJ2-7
TGTGCCAGCAGCCGGACCTACGAGCAGTACTTC
CASSRTYEQYF
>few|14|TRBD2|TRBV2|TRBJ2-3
TGTGCCAGCAGTGTACTAGCGGGGGTAGATACGCAGTATTTT
CASSVLAGVDTQYF
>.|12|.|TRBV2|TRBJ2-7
TGTGCCAGCAGGGGCTACAACTACGAGCAGTACTTC
CASRGYNYEQYF
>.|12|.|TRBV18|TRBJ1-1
TGTGCCAGCTCAGGGATGAACACTGAAGCTTTCTTT
CASSGMNTEAFF
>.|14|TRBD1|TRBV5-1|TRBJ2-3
TGCGCCAGCAGCGGTGGGACAGGGGGAGATACGCAGTATTTT
CASSGGTGGDTQYF
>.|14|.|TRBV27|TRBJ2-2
TGTGCCAGCAGTTTAAACAGAAACACCGGGGAGCTGTTTTTT
CASSLNRNTGELFF
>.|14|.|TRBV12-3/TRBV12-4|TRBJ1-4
TGTGCCAGCACGTTACAGACAGGAAATGAAAAACTGTTTTTT
CASTLQTGNEKLFF
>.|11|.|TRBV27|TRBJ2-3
TGTGCCAGCAGTACCACAGATACGCAGTATTTT
CASSTTDTQYF
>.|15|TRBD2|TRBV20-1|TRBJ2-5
TGCAGTGCTATGAGGGTAGCGGGGGTGCAAGAGACCCAGTACTTC
CSAMRVAGVQETQYF
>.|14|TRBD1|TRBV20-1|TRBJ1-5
TGCAGTGCTCCTGCCGGGACAGGCATTCAGCCCCAGCATTTT
CSAPAGTGIQPQHF
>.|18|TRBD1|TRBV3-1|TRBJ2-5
TGTGCCAGCAGCCAAACTAGATTCACGGACAGGGACCAAGAGACCCAGTACTTC
CASSQTRFTDRDQETQYF
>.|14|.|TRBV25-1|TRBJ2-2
TGTGCCAGCAGTCCACAGGGACCCACCGGGGAGCTGTTTTTT
CASSPQGPTGELFF
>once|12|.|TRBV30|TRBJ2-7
TGTGCCTGGAGTCGGGACGCCTACGAGCAGTACTTC
CAWSRDAYEQYF
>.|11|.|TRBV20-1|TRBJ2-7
TGCAGTGCTACCCGAGGGTACGAGCAGTACTTC
CSATRGYEQYF
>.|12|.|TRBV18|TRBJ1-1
TGTGCCAGCTCACCCGGCCGGGTTGAAGCTTTCTTT
CASSPGRVEAFF
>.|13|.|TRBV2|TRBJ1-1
TGTGCCAGCAGTGAAGGCCCTGTGGGGGACGCTTTCTTT
CASSEGPVGDAFF
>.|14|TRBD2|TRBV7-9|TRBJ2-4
TGTGCCAGCAGCTTAGTCTCCCGGGGGGACATTCAGTACTTC
CASSLVSRGDIQYF
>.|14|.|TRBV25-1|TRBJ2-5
TGTGCCAGCAGTGAATCGGAGGGGGCGGAGACCCAGTACTTC
CASSESEGAETQYF
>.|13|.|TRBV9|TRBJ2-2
TGTGCCAGCAGCGCACAGCAGGCCGGGGAGCTGTTTTTT
CASSAQQAGELFF
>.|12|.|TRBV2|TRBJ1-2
TGTGCCAGCAAATCAGGACTCTATGGCTACACCTTC
CASKSGLYGYTF
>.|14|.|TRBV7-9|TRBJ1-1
TGTGCCAGCAGCTCGGGGTTTGTGAACACTGAAGCTTTCTTT
CASSSGFVNTEAFF
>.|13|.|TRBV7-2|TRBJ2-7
TGTGCCAGCAGCTTCGGCGACTCCTACGAGCAGTACTTC
CASSFGDSYEQYF
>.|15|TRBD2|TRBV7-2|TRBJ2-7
TGTGCCAGCAGCTTAGCGACTAGCTTACCCGTCGAGCAGTACTTC
CASSLATSLPVEQYF
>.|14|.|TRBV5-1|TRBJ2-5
TGCGCCAGCAGCATCTTCAGGGAGAGGGAGACCCAGTACTTC
CASSIFRERETQYF
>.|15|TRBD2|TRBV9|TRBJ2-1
TGTGCCAGCAGCGTTAGCGGGGGGCTATACAATGAGCAGTTCTTC
CASSVSGGLYNEQFF
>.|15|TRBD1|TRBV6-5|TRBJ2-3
TGTGCCAGCAGTTACCAGGGGGCCTGGACAGATACGCAGTATTTT
CASSYQGAWTDTQYF
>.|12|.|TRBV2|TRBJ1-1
TGTGCCAGCAATCTGGGTGACACTGAAGCTTTCTTT
CASNLGDTEAFF
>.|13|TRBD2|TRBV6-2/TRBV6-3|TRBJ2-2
TGTGCCCCCCTAGCGGAGATCACCGGGGAGCTGTTTTTT
CAPLAEITGELFF
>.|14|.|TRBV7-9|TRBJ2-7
TGTGCCAGCAGCTTACTCCCCGATTCCTACGAGCAGTACTTC
CASSLLPDSYEQYF
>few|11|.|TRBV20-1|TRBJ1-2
TGCAGTGCTACTGGGAGCTATGGCTACACCTTC
CSATGSYGYTF
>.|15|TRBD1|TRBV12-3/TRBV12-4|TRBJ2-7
TGTGCCAGCAGTTCCGGGACAGGGAGATCCTACGAGCAGTACTTC
CASSSGTGRSYEQYF
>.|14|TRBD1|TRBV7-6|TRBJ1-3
TGTGCCAGCAGCCCCGCAGGGGGCCGAAACACCATATATTTT
CASSPAGGRNTIYF
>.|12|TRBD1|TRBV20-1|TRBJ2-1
TGCAGTGGGGACAGGGCAGGCCATGAGCAGTTCTTC
CSGDRAGHEQFF
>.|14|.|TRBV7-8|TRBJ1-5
TGTGCCAGCCAGGAGTCCCATAGCAATCAGCCCCAGCATTTT
CASQESHSNQPQHF
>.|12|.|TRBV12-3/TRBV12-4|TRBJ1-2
TGTGCCAGCAGTTTCCGGCGATATGGCTACACCTTC
CASSFRRYGYTF
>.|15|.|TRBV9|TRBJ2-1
TGTGCCAGCAGCGTGGGGGTCACTCTTTACAATGAGCAGTTCTTC
CASSVGVTLYNEQFF
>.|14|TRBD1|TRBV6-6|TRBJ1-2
TGTGCCAGCACCCCGACAGGGCTGAACTATGGCTACACCTTC
CASTPTGLNYGYTF
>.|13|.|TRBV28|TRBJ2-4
TGTGCCAGCAGGGTTGGTAGAAAAAACATTCAGTACTTC
CASRVGRKNIQYF